The T cell receptor beta chain described here comes from a study of PD-L1 blockade in urothelial cancer. The time point: peripheral blood 6 weeks after treatment start. Each individual provided 1 to 8 samples (taken pretreatment and on-treatment). Produced via immunoSEQ multiplex PCR; TCRdb's table is partial and in-frame only. This sample has about 30,000 clones, with about 88% found just once. V lost 3 bases and J 5 bases, leaving 17 bases between the germline ends. Per the germline V gene, CDR1 is GTSNPN and CDR2 is SVGIG (reference sequence). This CDR3 has 14 amino acids. This clone was recorded only once.

This TCR was sampled from an elderly man with urothelial cancer. The rearrangement joins TRBV30 to TRBJ2-7, with TRBD2 as a possible D gene (6 bases). This specimen was PBMCs, taken around atezolizumab (anti-PD-L1) treatment. CDR3 coding DNA: TGTGCCTGGAGCCCGACTAGTGCGGGTCACGAGCAGTACTTC. It specifies CAWSPTSAGHEQYF.